The present T cell receptor beta chain was sequenced within a study of shared clonotypes between healthy human individuals (dated by TCRdb to about 2020). With regard to the full study: The cohort included a few men and a couple of women between 18 and 49 years of age. Leukapheresis yielded between about 0.85 and 9 billion PBMCs per donor. The study deeply sequenced blood TCR repertoires of about five healthy adults to estimate repertoire size and the extent of clonotype sharing between individuals. To increase sequencing depth and limit assay-specific biases, TCR repertoire library preparation and sequencing were carried out by different laboratories using diverse techniques. For each donor, CD4 naive and CD4 memory were each given three plates, CD8 naive was given two plates, and CD8 memory was given one plate. Study-wide conclusions, independent of this receptor: Rarefaction of sorted-subset datasets indicated incomplete sequencing despite the large sequencing depth. Naive subsets generally had larger estimated clonotype richness than memory subsets did. Sampling was restricted to blood, and TCR repertoires in tissues likely differ from the TCR repertoires found in blood. When four donors were compared, the shared fraction of clonotypes was 5% to 6.5% for naive CD4, around 3.6% for naive CD8, about 2.4% for memory CD4, and approximately 0.4% for memory CD8. Because the study included a small number of donors, the genetic and exposure-history diversity represented was limited. Based on pairwise subsampling, the degree of clonotype sharing among donors was expected to be affected by sequencing depth. Clonotypes shared by all four sorted-subset donors showed higher generation probabilities than non-shared clonotypes.

CD8 naive samples were CD45RO-negative cells positively selected for CCR7, giving a CD45RA+CCR7+ population that excluded TemRA cells. Healthy HIV-negative adults with no recently reported acute infections or vaccinations were included as donors. All donors were Caucasian adults living in Nashville, Tennessee, USA. Blood was collected by leukapheresis, and PBMCs were isolated by Ficoll-Histopaque density gradient centrifugation and then cryopreserved in liquid nitrogen vapor phase. Purity and quantity of every magnetically sorted T cell population were checked by analytical flow cytometry. From each sorted fraction, genomic DNA was isolated and quantified by UV absorbance on a Nanodrop 2000c. From a lookup of the germline V gene (reference sequence), CDR1 and CDR2 are SGHNT and YYREEE. The CDR3 sequence holds 13 residues, the cysteine and phenylalanine included. The DNA shown is the 39-base CDR3, in frame from base 1. V lost 2 bases and J lost 6 bases; the stretch between them is 8 bases long.

TCR CDR3 regions were amplified from genomic DNA by multiplex PCR using the deep immunoSEQ assay. For each cell subset, the extracted genomic DNA was distributed evenly across all wells of several immunoSEQ 96-well plates, and each plate served as one replicate. For sorted subsets, around 0.2 ug of genomic DNA, equivalent to around 30,000 T cell genomes, went into each replicate PCR. Purified libraries were quantified with a Qubit 3.0 fluorometer, sized on a Bioanalyzer 2100, and re-quantified with the KAPA Library Quantification kit. Each immunoSEQ 96-well plate was sequenced on its own single-read 150-cycle Illumina NextSeq 550 flow cell. The original methods were these. Because the immunoSEQ output included only junctional sequences and no quality scores, the filtering could not be the same as the filtering used for full-length reads. Sequences were annotated with PyIR, a Python wrapper for IgBLAST v1.9, using IMGT germline references to assign V/J genes and CDR3. Reads were removed for weak V/J assignments (E-value above 1e-6), missing CDR3, stop codons, out-of-frame junctions, or ambiguous translated residues. V3J clonotypes were defined by identical inferred V gene, J gene, and CDR3 amino acid sequence. Percentage overlap between repertoires was computed as shared unique clonotypes divided by the size of the smaller repertoire. RTK rarefaction, the Chao1 estimator, and Recon v2.1 estimates of unobserved clonotypes were used to assess repertoire richness. Generation probabilities were computed with OLGA for all TCRbeta clonotypes obtained by the gDNA method from several donors. What TCRdb holds here is the immuneACCESS table cut down to in-frame rearrangements. Part of the clones is not present; checked against another copy, under half of the missing clones reflect an unresolved V gene, and the others are unexplained. V and J calls and clone size are as listed in that table; D and trimming were resolved from the DNA. The sample contains about 2 million clones, approximately 94% of them found a single time. The ten biggest clones cover 0.95% to 1.5% of the sample.

Comments on this clone: This clone's antigen is unknown. Base-call qualities are not available, and no considerably larger clone is one nucleotide away.

This receptor chain uses TRBV5-4 and TRBJ2-2, with the D gene call left open. The material sequenced was naive CD8+ T cells sorted from blood. The cell subset or site tag for this specimen amounts to: CD45RA+CCR7+. The receptor was derived from a young man in good health. The DNA is TGTGCCAGCAGCTTAGAATATCCCGGGGAGCTGTTTTTT. It translates as CASSLEYPGELFF.